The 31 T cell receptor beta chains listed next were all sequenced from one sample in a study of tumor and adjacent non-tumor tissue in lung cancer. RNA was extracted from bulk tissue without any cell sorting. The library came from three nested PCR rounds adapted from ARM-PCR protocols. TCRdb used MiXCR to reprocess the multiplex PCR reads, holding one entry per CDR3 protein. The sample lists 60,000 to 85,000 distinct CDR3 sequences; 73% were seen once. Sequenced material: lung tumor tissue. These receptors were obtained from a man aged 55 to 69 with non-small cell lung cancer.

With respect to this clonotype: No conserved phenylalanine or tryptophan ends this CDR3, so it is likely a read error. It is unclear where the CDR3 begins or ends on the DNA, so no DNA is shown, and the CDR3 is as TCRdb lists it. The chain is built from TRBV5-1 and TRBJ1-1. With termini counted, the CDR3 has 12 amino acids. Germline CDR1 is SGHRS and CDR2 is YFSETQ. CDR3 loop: CASSFQDTEAII.

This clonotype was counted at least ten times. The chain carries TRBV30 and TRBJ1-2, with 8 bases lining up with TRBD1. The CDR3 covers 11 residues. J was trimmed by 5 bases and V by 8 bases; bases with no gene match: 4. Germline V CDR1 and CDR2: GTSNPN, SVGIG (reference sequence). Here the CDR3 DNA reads TGTGCCCAGGGGGCGGGATATGGCTACACCTTC. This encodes CAQGAGYGYTF.

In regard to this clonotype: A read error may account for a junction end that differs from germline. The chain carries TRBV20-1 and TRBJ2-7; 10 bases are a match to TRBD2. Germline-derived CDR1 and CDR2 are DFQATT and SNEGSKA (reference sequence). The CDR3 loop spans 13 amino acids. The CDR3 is CSARASGLAMTTF. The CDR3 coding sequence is TGCAGTGCCAGAGCCTCGGGACTAGCGATGACGACCTTC.

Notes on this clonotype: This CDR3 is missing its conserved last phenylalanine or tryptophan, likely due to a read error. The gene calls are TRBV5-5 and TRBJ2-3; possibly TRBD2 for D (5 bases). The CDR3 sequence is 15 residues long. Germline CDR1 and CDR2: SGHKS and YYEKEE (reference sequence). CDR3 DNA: TGTGCAAGCAGCCGGTGGGGAGAGCGGCGAGATACGCAGTATCTT. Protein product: CASSRWGERRDTQYL.

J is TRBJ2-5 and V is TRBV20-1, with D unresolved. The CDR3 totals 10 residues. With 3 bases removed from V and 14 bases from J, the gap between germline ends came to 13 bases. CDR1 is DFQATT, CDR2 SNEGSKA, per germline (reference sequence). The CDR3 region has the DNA TGCAGTGCTAGCAGCGAGATCCATTACTTC. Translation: CSASSEIHYF.

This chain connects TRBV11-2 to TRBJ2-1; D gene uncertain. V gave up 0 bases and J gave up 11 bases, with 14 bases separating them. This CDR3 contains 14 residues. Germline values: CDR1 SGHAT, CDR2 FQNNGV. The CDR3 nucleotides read TGTGCCAGCAGCTTAGATCCGGCGGCCTCCAAGCAGTTCTTC. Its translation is CASSLDPAASKQFF. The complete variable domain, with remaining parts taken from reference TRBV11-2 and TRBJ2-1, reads EAGVAQSPRYKIIEKRQSVAFWCNPISGHATLYWYQQILGQGPKLLIQFQNNGVVDDSQLPKDRFSAERLKGVDSTLKIQPAKLEDSAVYLCASSLDPAASKQFFGPGTRLTVL.

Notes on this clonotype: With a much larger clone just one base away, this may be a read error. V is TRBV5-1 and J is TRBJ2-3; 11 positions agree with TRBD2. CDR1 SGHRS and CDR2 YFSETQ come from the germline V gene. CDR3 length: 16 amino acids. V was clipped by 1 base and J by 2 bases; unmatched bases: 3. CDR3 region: CASSLLAGGTTDTQYF. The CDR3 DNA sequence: TGCGCCAGCAGCTTGCTAGCGGGAGGTACCACAGATACGCAGTATTTT. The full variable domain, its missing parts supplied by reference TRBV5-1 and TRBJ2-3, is KAGVTQTPRYLIKTRGQQVTLSCSPISGHRSVSWYQQTPGQGLQFLFEYFSETQRNKGNFPGRFSGRQFSNSRSEMNVSTLELGDSALYLCASSLLAGGTTDTQYFGPGTRLTVL.

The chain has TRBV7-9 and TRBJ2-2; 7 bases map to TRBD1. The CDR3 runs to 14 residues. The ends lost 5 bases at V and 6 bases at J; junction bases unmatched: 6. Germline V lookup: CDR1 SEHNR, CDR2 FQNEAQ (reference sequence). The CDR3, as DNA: TGTGCCAGCAGCAGTCCACAGGGGCCCGGGGAGCTGTTTTTT. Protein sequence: CASSSPQGPGELFF.

CDR3 in amino acids: CSVEFTGATLREQFF. The CDR3 coding sequence is TGCAGCGTTGAATTTACGGGAGCAACCCTCAGGGAGCAGTTCTTC. The chain couples TRBV29-1 to TRBJ2-1; TRBD2 might be the D (6 bases). V dropped 2 bases and J dropped 10 bases, with 21 bases sitting between them. The CDR3 totals 15 residues. Germline V lookup: CDR1 SQVTM, CDR2 ANQGSEA.

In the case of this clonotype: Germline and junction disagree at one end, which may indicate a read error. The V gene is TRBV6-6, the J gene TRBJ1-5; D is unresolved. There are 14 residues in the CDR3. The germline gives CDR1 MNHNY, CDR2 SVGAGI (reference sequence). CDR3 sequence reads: CASSLELLNLPQHF. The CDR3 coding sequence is TGTGCCAGCAGTTTGGAGCTCCTCAATCTGCCCCAGCATTTT.

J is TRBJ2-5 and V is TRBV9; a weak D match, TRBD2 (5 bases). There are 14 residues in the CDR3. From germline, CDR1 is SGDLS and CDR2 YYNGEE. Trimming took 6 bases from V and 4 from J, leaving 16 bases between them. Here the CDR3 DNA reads TGTGCCAGCATCCCACCTCTTGCGGGAGAGACCCAGTACTTC. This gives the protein CASIPPLAGETQYF.

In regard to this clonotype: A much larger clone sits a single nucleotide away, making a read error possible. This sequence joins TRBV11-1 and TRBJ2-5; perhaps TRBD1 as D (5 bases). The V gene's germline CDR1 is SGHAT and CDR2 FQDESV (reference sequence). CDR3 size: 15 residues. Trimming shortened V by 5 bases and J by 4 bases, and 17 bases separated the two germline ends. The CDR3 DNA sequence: TGTGCCAGCAGCCCCCATGGGGCCAATGGAGAGACCCAGTACTTC. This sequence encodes CASSPHGANGETQYF.

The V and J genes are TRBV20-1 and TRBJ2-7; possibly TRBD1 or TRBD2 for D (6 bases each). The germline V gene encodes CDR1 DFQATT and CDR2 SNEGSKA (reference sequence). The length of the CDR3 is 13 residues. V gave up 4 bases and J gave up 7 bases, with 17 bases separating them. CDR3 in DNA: TGCAGTGCTACTATCTCGGGGGCTGGTGAGCAGTACTTC. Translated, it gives CSATISGAGEQYF.

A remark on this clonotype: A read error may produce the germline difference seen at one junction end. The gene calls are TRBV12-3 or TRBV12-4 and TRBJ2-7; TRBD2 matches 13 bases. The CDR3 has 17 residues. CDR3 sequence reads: CVSSLTSGRAFAHEQYF. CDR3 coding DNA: TGTGTCAGCAGTCTTACTAGCGGGAGGGCCTTTGCCCACGAGCAATACTTC.

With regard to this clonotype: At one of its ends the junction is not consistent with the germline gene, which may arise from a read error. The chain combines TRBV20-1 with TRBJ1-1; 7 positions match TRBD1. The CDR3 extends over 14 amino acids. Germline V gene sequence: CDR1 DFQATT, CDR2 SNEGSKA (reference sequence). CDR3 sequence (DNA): TGCAGAGCTGTCTCCAGGGGGATGAACACTGAAGCCTTCTTT. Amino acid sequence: CRAVSRGMNTEAFF.

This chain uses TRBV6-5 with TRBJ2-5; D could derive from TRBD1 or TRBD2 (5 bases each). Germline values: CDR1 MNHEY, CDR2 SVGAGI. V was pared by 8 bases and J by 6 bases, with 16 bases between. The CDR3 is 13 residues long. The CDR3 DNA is TGTGCCAGCTCCTGGGACGGGAAGAAGACCCAGTACTTC. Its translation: CASSWDGKKTQYF.

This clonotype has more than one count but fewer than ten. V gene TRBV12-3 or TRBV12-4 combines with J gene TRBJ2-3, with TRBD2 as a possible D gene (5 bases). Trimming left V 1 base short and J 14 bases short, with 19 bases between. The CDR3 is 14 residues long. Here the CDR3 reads CASSLGGGTDMRYF. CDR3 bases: TGTGCCAGCAGTTTAGGCGGAGGCACAGATATGCGGTATTTT.

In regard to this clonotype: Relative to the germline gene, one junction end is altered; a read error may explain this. CDR3 nucleotide sequence: TGCAGTGCGGAAATCACAGATACACAGTATTTT. Amino acid sequence: CSAEITDTQYF. The chain links TRBV20-1 to TRBJ2-3; D unresolved. The length of the CDR3 is 11 residues. Looked up from germline, CDR1 is DFQATT and CDR2 is SNEGSKA (reference sequence).

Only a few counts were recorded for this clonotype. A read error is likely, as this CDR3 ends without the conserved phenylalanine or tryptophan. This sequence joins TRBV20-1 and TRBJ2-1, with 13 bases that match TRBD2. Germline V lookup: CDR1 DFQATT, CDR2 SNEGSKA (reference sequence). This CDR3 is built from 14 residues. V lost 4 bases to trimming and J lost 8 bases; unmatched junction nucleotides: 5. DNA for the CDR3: TGCAGTGCTAAAGGACTAGCGGGAGAACATGAGCAGTTCCTT. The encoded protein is CSAKGLAGEHEQFL.

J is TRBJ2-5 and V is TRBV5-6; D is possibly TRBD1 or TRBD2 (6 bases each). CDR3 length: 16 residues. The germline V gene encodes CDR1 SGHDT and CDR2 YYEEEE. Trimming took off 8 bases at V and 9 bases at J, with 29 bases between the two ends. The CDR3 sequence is CASRLGGTHRVRAQYF. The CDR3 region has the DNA TGTGCCAGTAGACTGGGGGGCACACACAGGGTGCGGGCCCAGTACTTC.

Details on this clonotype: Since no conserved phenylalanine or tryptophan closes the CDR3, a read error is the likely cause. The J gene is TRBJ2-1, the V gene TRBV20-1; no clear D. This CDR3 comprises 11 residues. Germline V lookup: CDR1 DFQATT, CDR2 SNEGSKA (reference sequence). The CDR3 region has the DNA TGCAGTGTTAGAGATGAGTACGTGCAGTTCCTC. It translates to CSVRDEYVQFL.

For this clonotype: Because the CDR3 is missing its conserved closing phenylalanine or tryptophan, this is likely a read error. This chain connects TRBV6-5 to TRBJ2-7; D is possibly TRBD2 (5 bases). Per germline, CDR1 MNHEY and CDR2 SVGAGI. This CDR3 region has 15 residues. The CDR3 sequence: CASTYSRRRTAEQYL. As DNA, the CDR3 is TGTGCCAGCACTTACTCGAGGCGGAGGACGGCCGAGCAGTACCTC.

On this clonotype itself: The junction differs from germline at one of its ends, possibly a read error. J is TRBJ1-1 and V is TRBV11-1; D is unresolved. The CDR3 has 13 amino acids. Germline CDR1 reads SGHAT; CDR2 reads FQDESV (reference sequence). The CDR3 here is CTSSIKVNTEAFF. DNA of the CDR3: TGTACCAGCAGCATAAAGGTGAACACTGAGGCTTTCTTT.

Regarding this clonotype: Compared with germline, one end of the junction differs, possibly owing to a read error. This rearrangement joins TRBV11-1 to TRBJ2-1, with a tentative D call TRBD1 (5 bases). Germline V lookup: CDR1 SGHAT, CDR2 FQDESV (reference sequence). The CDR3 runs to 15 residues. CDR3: CASSPPRVLDNVQFF. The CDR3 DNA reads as TGTGCCAGCAGCCCCCCAAGGGTGTTGGACAATGTGCAGTTCTTC.

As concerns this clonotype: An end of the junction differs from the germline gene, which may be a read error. Here the CDR3 reads CNAPRGARGYTF. The CDR3 DNA reads TGCAATGCTCCCCGGGGGGCGCGGGGCTACACCTTC. This chain links TRBV20-1 with TRBJ1-2; perhaps TRBD1 as D (6 bases). Germline CDR1 reads DFQATT; CDR2 reads SNEGSKA (reference sequence). The CDR3 sequence is 12 residues long.

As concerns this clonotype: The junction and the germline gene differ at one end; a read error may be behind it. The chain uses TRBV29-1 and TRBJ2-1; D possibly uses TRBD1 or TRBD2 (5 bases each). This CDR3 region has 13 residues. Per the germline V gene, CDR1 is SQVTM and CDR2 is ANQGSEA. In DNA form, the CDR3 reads TGCAGTGTTCAAGGGGAGTCCTACAATGAGCAATTCTTC. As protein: CSVQGESYNEQFF.

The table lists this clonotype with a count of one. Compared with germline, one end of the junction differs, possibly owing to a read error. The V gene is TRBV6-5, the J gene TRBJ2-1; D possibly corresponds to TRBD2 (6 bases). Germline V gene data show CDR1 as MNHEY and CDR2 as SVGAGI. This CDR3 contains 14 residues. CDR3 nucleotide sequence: TGTGCCAGCAGGCAGCTGGAGGGCAGGAATGAGCAGTCCTTC. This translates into CASRQLEGRNEQSF.

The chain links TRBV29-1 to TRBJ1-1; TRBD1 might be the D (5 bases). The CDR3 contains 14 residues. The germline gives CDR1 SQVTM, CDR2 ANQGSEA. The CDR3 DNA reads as TGCAATGTTAGCAGTACGGGGACCGGCACTGAAGCTTTCTTT. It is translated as CNVSSTGTGTEAFF.

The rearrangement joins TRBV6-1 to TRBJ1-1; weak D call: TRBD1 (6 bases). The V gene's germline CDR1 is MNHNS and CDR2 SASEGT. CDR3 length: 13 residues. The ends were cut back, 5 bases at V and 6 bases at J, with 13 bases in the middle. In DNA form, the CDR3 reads TGTGCCAGCAGTCATACAGGGAGCGCTGAAGCTTTCTTT. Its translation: CASSHTGSAEAFF.

CDR3 sequence reads: CATSDRTSGTADTQYF. The CDR3 DNA is TGTGCCACCAGTGACCGGACTAGCGGGACCGCAGATACGCAGTATTTT. V is TRBV24-1 and J is TRBJ2-3; 12 bases map to TRBD2. The CDR3 is 16 amino acids. Trimming at V came to 4 bases and at J to 4 bases, leaving 5 bases not matched to a gene. Germline CDR1 KGHDR, CDR2 SFDVKD.

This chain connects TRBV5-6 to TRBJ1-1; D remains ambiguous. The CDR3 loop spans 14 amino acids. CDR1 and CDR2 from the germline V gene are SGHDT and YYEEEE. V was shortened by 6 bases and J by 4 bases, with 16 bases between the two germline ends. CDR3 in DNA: TGTGCCAGCACCAGGTTTGAAGGGATCACTGAAGCTTTCTTT. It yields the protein CASTRFEGITEAFF.